Listed below are T cell receptor beta chains from one sample, sequenced in a study of spatial heterogeneity in lung cancer. Via MiXCR, TCRdb re-called the 5' RACE reads, giving one row per CDR3 protein. The sample consists of 13,000 to 15,000 distinct CDR3 sequences, 4.7% of them appearing once. Sequencing used lung tumor tissue, obtained at surgery. The receptors derive from a female donor with early-stage non-small cell lung cancer. Each CDR3 is given with its conserved first and last residue. The D gene is left open where the match is weak. Size tells how often a clone was seen (once, few, many) or the class of an expanded clone, and some rows leave it out.

D,size,V,J,CDR3,DNA
.,few,TRBV6-1,TRBJ1-1,CASLQNTEAFF,TGTGCCAGCCTTCAGAACACTGAAGCTTTCTTT
TRBD2,many,TRBV20-1,TRBJ2-3,CSAREGIAGLSDTQYF,TGCAGTGCTAGAGAAGGGATAGCGGGGTTGTCAGATACGCAGTATTTT
TRBD1,many,TRBV15,TRBJ2-5,CATSRDPGTGEETQYF,TGTGCCACCAGCAGAGACCCCGGGACAGGAGAAGAGACCCAGTACTTC
TRBD1,.,TRBV6-2/TRBV6-3,TRBJ1-2,CASSYSPGQGYGYTF,TGTGCCAGCAGTTACTCGCCTGGACAGGGCTATGGCTACACCTTC
.,many,TRBV5-1,TRBJ1-1,CASSLEVGEAFF,TGCGCCAGCAGCTTGGAAGTAGGGGAAGCTTTCTTT
TRBD1,.,TRBV27,TRBJ2-4,CASSKLRRQGAAKIIQYF,TGTGCCAGCAGTAAGCTCCGCCGGCAGGGGGCGGCCAAAATCATTCAGTACTTC
TRBD1,many,TRBV9,TRBJ2-7,CASSATGGNEQYF,TGTGCCAGCAGCGCAACAGGGGGCAACGAGCAGTACTTC
TRBD2,many,TRBV25-1,TRBJ2-7,CASSAPGGGTYEQYF,TGTGCCAGCAGTGCCCCGGGGGGAGGTACCTACGAGCAGTACTTC
.,.,TRBV29-1,TRBJ1-2,CSVLPDGQTFNYGYTF,TGCAGCGTCCTCCCTGATGGACAGACATTTAACTATGGCTACACCTTC
.,few,TRBV6-1,TRBJ1-6,CASQKEGSSYNSPLHF,TGTGCCAGCCAGAAGGAGGGGAGCTCCTATAATTCACCCCTCCACTTT
.,many,TRBV7-3,TRBJ2-1,CASSLGGEQFF,TGTGCCAGCAGCCTCGGGGGTGAGCAGTTCTTC
.,few,TRBV27,TRBJ1-1,CASSLQGRGLGGTEAFF,TGTGCCAGCAGTTTGCAAGGCCGGGGCTTGGGGGGAACTGAAGCTTTCTTT
.,many,TRBV7-2,TRBJ2-1,CASTKEWSDNEQFF,TGTGCCAGCACCAAAGAATGGAGCGACAATGAGCAGTTCTTC
.,many,TRBV15,TRBJ1-4,CATSRDFGGGEKLFF,TGTGCCACCAGCAGAGATTTCGGGGGCGGCGAAAAACTGTTTTTT
TRBD1,.,TRBV5-1,TRBJ1-6,CASSSSGTGTSPLHF,TGCGCCAGCAGCTCATCCGGGACAGGGACTTCTCCCCTCCACTTT
.,many,TRBV20-1,TRBJ1-6,CSAVHPGEGDSPLHF,TGCAGTGCCGTTCATCCGGGGGAGGGGGATTCACCCCTCCACTTT
.,many,TRBV5-1,TRBJ2-6,CASSLQGPKTSGANVLTF,TGCGCCAGCAGCTTGCAGGGCCCTAAAACCTCTGGGGCCAACGTCCTGACTTTC
.,many,TRBV12-3/TRBV12-4,TRBJ2-5,CASSLGRGMSETQYF,TGTGCCAGCAGTTTGGGCAGGGGAATGTCGGAGACCCAGTACTTC
.,many,TRBV27,TRBJ2-3,CASSRQGTDTQYF,TGTGCCAGCAGTCGCCAGGGCACAGATACGCAGTATTTT
.,.,TRBV7-9,TRBJ2-7,CASSPPGSWEQYF,TGTGCCAGCAGCCCACCGGGCTCCTGGGAGCAGTACTTC
.,.,TRBV29-1,TRBJ1-2,CSVVDSNYGYTF,TGCAGCGTTGTAGACAGCAACTATGGCTACACCTTC
TRBD1,many,TRBV2,TRBJ1-1,CASRTGWGTEAFF,TGTGCCAGCAGGACAGGGTGGGGCACTGAAGCTTTCTTT
TRBD1,.,TRBV7-2,TRBJ2-2,CASSLDHRGGELFF,TGTGCCAGCAGCTTAGATCACAGGGGAGGGGAGCTGTTTTTT
TRBD1,.,TRBV29-1,TRBJ2-3,CSVETGGLDTQYF,TGCAGCGTTGAGACAGGGGGCTTGGATACGCAGTATTTT
.,many,TRBV4-1,TRBJ2-7,CASSQVQTGNYEQYF,TGCGCCAGCAGCCAAGTACAGACAGGCAACTACGAGCAGTACTTC
.,medium-sized,TRBV6-1,TRBJ1-1,CASSPWTASLSNTEAFF,TGTGCCAGCAGCCCTTGGACAGCCAGCCTCTCGAACACTGAAGCTTTCTTT
.,many,TRBV7-2,TRBJ2-1,CASSFGWGDYNEQFF,TGTGCCAGCAGCTTCGGATGGGGGGATTACAATGAGCAGTTCTTC
.,many,TRBV12-5,TRBJ1-1,CASGLVRGRETEAFF,TGTGCTAGTGGTTTGGTAAGGGGGAGAGAGACTGAAGCTTTCTTT
TRBD1,many,TRBV10-3,TRBJ1-5,CAISETDDRAVQPQHF,TGTGCCATCAGTGAGACCGATGACAGGGCAGTTCAGCCCCAGCATTTT
.,many,TRBV20-1,TRBJ1-4,CSASPGGNEKLFF,TGCAGTGCTTCCCCGGGGGGTAATGAAAAACTGTTTTTT
.,many,TRBV12-3/TRBV12-4,TRBJ2-1,CASSLEGDEQFF,TGTGCCAGCAGTTTAGAGGGGGATGAGCAGTTCTTC
TRBD1,many,TRBV24-1,TRBJ1-6,CATGRDRDWLFLPLHF,TGTGCCACCGGCCGGGACAGGGATTGGCTCTTCCTACCCCTCCACTTT
TRBD2,medium-sized,TRBV6-5,TRBJ2-2,CASMFRAGYTGELFF,TGTGCCAGCATGTTCCGAGCGGGGTACACCGGGGAGCTGTTTTTT
TRBD2,many,TRBV5-1,TRBJ2-1,CASSLERGPSVNEQFF,TGCGCCAGCAGCTTGGAGCGGGGCCCTAGCGTCAATGAGCAGTTCTTC
TRBD1,few,TRBV20-1,TRBJ1-6,CSARGQLDNSPLHF,TGCAGTGCTAGGGGACAGCTAGATAATTCACCCCTCCACTTT
.,many,TRBV10-1,TRBJ2-2,CASSEGKNTGELFF,TGCGCCAGCAGTGAAGGCAAAAACACCGGGGAGCTGTTTTTT
.,many,TRBV12-3/TRBV12-4,TRBJ2-3,CASRPPGSTDTQYF,TGTGCCAGCCGTCCGCCAGGGTCTACAGATACGCAGTATTTT
.,.,TRBV24-1,TRBJ2-7,CATPSPGDEQYF,TGTGCCACCCCTAGCCCGGGAGACGAGCAGTACTTC
.,many,TRBV9,TRBJ2-1,CASSAFRRGRDEQFF,TGTGCCAGCAGCGCCTTTAGAAGGGGTAGGGATGAGCAGTTCTTC
.,many,TRBV20-1,TRBJ1-1,CSASQQGPHEAFF,TGCAGTGCTAGCCAACAGGGCCCTCATGAAGCTTTCTTT
.,many,TRBV6-1,TRBJ1-5,CASRDGSVPNQPQHF,TGTGCCAGCAGGGACGGATCCGTCCCCAATCAGCCCCAGCATTTT
.,many,TRBV7-6,TRBJ1-5,CASSLDQGWSQPQHF,TGTGCCAGCAGCTTGGATCAGGGCTGGAGTCAGCCCCAGCATTTT
.,.,TRBV18,TRBJ1-1,CANSPWEGVTEAFF,TGTGCCAACTCACCATGGGAAGGCGTCACTGAAGCTTTCTTT
.,many,TRBV5-1,TRBJ2-3,CASSLGVNPTDTQYF,TGCGCCAGCAGCTTGGGCGTCAATCCCACAGATACGCAGTATTTT
.,many,TRBV2,TRBJ1-2,CASPGGSGYTF,TGTGCCAGCCCCGGGGGCTCGGGCTACACCTTC
.,.,TRBV28,TRBJ2-1,CASSFRARGNEQFF,TGTGCCAGCAGTTTCCGGGCCCGGGGCAATGAGCAGTTCTTC
.,many,TRBV2,TRBJ1-1,CASSGTDLEAFF,TGTGCCAGCAGTGGGACGGACCTTGAAGCTTTCTTT
TRBD1,.,TRBV10-2,TRBJ1-1,CASSVDRANEAFF,TGCGCCAGCAGCGTCGACAGGGCAAATGAAGCTTTCTTT
.,medium-sized,TRBV13,TRBJ2-2,CASSLGPAGELFF,TGTGCCAGCAGCTTAGGACCGGCCGGGGAGCTGTTTTTT
.,many,TRBV9,TRBJ2-1,CASSVEGGPYNEQFF,TGTGCCAGCAGCGTAGAGGGAGGCCCCTACAATGAGCAGTTCTTC
.,many,TRBV10-1,TRBJ1-1,CASSEFGLNTEAFF,TGCGCCAGCAGTGAGTTCGGCTTGAACACTGAAGCTTTCTTT
.,many,TRBV6-6,TRBJ2-2,CASSYSAGELFF,TGTGCCAGCAGTTACTCGGCCGGGGAGCTGTTTTTT
TRBD1,many,TRBV5-1,TRBJ2-3,CASSGTGGTDTQYF,TGCGCCAGCAGCGGGACAGGAGGCACAGATACGCAGTATTTT
TRBD2,many,TRBV20-1,TRBJ2-3,CSAPDSGGADTQYF,TGCAGTGCTCCAGATAGCGGGGGAGCAGATACGCAGTATTTT
.,.,TRBV28,TRBJ2-7,CASSRPAPGEQYF,TGTGCCAGCAGTCGACCTGCACCCGGCGAGCAGTACTTC